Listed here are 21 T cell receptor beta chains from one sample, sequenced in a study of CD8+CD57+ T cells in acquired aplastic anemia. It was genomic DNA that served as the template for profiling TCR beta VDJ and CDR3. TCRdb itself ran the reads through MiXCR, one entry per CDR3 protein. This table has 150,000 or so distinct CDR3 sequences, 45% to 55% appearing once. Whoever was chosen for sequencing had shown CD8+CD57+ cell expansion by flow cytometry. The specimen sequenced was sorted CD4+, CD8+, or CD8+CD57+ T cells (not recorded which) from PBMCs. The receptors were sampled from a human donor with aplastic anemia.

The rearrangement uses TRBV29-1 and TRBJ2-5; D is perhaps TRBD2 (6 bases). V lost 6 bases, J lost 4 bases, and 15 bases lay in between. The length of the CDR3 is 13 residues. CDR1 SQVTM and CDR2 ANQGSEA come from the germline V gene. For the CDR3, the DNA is TGCAGCGTGGTTCGGCTGGGGGGAGAGACCCAGTACTTC. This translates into CSVVRLGGETQYF.

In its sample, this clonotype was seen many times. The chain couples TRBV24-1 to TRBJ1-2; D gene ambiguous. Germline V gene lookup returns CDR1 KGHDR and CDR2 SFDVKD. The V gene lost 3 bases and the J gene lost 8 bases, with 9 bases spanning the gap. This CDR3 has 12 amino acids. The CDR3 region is CATSDNRWGYTF. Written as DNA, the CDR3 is TGTGCCACCAGTGATAACAGATGGGGCTACACCTTC.

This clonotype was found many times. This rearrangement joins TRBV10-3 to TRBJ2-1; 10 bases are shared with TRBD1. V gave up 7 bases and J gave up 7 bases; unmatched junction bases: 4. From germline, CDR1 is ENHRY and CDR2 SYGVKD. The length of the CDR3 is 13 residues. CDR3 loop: CAITRDRGNEQFF. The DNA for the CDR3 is TGTGCCATCACGCGGGACAGGGGAAATGAGCAGTTCTTC.

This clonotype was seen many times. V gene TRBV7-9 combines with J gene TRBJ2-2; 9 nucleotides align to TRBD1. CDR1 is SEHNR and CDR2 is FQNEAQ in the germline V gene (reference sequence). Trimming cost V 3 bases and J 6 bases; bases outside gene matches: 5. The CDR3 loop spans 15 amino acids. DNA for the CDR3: TGTGCCAGCAGCTTGGGGGACAGGGATGCCGGGGAGCTGTTTTTT. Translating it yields CASSLGDRDAGELFF.

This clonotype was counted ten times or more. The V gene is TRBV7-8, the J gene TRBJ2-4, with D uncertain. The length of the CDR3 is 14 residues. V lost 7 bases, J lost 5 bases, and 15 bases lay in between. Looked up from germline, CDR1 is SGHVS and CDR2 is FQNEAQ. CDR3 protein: CASNPTPGQNIQYF. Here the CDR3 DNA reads TGTGCCAGCAACCCGACCCCCGGCCAAAACATTCAGTACTTC.

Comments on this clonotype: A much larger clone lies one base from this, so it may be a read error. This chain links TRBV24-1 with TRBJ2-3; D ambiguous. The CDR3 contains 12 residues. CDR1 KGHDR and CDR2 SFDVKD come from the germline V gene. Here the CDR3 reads CAASAITDTQYF. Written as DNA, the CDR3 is TGTGCCGCCAGTGCCATCACAGATACGCAGTATTTT.

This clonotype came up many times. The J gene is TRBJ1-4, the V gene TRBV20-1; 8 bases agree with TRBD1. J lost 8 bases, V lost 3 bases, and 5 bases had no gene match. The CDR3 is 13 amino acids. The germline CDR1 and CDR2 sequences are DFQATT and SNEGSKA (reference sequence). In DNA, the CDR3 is TGCAGTGCTAGTCCCGGGACAGGCGAAAAACTGTTTTTT. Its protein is CSASPGTGEKLFF.

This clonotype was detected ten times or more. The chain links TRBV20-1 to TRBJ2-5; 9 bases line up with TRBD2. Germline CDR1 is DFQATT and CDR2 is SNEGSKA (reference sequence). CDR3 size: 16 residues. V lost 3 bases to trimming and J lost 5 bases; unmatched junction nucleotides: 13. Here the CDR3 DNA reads TGCAGTGCTAGGGGAGGTAGCGGGGGCCGCCGGGAGACCCAGTACTTC. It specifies CSARGGSGGRRETQYF.

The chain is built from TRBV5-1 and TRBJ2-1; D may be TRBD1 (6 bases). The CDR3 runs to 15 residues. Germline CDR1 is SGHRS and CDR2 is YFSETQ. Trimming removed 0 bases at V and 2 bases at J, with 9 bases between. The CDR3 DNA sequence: TGCGCCAGCAGCTTGGGGGACACGACCTACAATGAGCAGTTCTTC. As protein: CASSLGDTTYNEQFF.

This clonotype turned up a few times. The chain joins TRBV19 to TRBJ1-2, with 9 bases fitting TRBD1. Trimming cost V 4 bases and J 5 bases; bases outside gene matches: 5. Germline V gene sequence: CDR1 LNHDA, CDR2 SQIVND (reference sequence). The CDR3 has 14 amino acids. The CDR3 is CASSTGDRVYGYTF. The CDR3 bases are TGTGCCAGTAGTACCGGGGACAGGGTATATGGCTACACCTTC.

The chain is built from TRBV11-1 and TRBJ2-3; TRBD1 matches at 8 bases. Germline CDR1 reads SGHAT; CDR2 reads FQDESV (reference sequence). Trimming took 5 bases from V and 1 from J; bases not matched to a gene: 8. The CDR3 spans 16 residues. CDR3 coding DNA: TGTGCCAGCAGCCCATCATGGGGACAGGGCACAGATACGCAGTATTTT. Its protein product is CASSPSWGQGTDTQYF.

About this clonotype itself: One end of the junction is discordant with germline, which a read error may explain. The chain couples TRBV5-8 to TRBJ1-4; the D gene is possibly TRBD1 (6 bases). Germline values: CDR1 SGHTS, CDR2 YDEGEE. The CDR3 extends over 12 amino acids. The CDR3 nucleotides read TGTGCCAGCACCGAAAGGACAGTTACCCCACTATTT. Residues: CASTERTVTPLF. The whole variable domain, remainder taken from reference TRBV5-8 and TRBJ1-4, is EAGVTQSPTHLIKTRGQQATLRCSPISGHTSVYWYQQALGLGLQFLLWYDEGEERNRGNFPPRFSGRQFPNYSSELNVNALELEDSALYLCASTERTVTPLFGSGTQLSVL.

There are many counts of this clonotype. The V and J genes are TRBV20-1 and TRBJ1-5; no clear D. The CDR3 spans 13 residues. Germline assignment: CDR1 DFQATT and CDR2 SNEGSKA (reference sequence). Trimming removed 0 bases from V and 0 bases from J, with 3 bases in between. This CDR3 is CSAREYSNQPQHF. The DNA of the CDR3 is TGCAGTGCTAGAGAGTATAGCAATCAGCCCCAGCATTTT.

CDR3 region: CASSQYSYEQYF. For the CDR3, the DNA is TGTGCCAGCAGCCAATACTCCTACGAGCAGTACTTC. The gene calls are TRBV14 and TRBJ2-7, with D unresolved. With 2 bases removed from V and 0 bases from J, the gap between germline ends came to 2 bases. The CDR3 has 12 amino acids. The germline CDR1 and CDR2 sequences are SGHDN and FVKESK. Combining the CDR3 with reference TRBV14 and TRBJ2-7 gives the whole variable domain EAGVTQFPSHSVIEKGQTVTLRCDPISGHDNLYWYRRVMGKEIKFLLHFVKESKQDESGMPNNRFLAERTGGTYSTLKVQPAELEDSGVYFCASSQYSYEQYFGPGTRLTVT.

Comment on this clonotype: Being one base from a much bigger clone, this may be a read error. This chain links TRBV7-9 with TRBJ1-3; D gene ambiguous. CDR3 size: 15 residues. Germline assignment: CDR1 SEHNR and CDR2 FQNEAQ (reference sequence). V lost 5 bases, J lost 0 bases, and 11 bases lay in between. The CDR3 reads CASSIGQSSGNTIYF. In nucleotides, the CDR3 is TGTGCCAGCAGCATAGGGCAGAGCTCTGGAAACACCATATATTTT.

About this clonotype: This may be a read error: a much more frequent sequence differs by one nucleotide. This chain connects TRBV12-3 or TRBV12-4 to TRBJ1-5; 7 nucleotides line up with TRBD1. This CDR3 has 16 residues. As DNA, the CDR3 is TGTGCCAGCAGTTTCTCTAGGGGGCGCAGCAATCGGCCCCAGCATTTT. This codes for CASSFSRGRSNRPQHF.

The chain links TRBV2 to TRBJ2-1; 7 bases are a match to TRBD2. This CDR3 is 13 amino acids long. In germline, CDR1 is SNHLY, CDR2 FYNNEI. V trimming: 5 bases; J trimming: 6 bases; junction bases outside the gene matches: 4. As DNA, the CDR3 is TGTGCCAGCAGTACAGGACTAGTCAATGAGCAGTTCTTC. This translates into CASSTGLVNEQFF.

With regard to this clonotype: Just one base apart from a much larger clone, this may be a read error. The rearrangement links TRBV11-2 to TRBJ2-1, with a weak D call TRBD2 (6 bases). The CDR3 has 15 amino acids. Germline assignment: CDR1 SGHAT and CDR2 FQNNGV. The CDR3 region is CASSSGGAPYNGQFF. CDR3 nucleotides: TGTGCCAGCAGCTCGGGCGGGGCTCCCTACAATGGGCAGTTCTTC.

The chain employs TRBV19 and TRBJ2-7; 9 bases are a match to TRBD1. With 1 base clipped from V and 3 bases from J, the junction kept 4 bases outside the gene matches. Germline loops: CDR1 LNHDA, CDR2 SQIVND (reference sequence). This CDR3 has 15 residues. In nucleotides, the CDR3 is TGTGCCAGTAGTATAGGGTGGACAGGGGTCTACGAGCAGTACTTC. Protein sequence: CASSIGWTGVYEQYF.

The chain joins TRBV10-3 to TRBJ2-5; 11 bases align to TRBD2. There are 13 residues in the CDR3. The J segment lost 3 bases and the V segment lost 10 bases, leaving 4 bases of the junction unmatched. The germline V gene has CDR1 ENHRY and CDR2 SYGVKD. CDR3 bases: TGTGCCAGCACTAGCGGGAGCAAAGAGACCCAGTACTTC. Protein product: CASTSGSKETQYF.

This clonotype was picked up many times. The CDR3, as DNA: TGTGCCAGCAGTTTATTAGATACGCAGTATTTT. It codes for CASSLLDTQYF. The chain links TRBV12-3 or TRBV12-4 to TRBJ2-3; no firm D call. The CDR3 runs 11 residues. Between the trimmed V and J ends, which lost 2 bases and 5 bases, there was a span of 2 bases.